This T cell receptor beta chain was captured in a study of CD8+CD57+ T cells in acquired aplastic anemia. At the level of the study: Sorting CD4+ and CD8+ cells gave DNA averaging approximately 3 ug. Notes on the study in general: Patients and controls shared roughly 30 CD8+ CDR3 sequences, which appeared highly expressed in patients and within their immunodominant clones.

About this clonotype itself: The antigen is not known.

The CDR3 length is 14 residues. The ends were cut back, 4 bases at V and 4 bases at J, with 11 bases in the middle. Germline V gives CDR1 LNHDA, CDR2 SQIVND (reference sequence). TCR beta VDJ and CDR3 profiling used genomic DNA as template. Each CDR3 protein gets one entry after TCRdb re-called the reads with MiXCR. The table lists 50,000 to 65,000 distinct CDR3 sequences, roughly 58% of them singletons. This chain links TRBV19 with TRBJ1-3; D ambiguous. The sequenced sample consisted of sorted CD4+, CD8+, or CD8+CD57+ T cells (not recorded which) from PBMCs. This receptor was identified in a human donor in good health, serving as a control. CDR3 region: CASSTGKGGNTIYF. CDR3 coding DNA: TGTGCCAGTAGTACCGGAAAGGGAGGAAACACCATATATTTT.